This TCR beta chain was identified during a study of shared clonotypes between healthy human individuals. Naive CD8 isolation took CD45RO-negative cells positively selected for CCR7 and excluded terminally differentiated effector memory CD45RA+ cells. None of the donors, who were healthy HIV-negative adults, had recently had acute infections or vaccinations. Among the donors, all were Caucasian adults who lived in Nashville, Tennessee. The CDR3 is 17 amino acids. Germline values: CDR1 SGDLS, CDR2 YYNGEE. Trimming cost V 3 bases and J 8 bases, with 24 bases left between them. Only in-frame clones appear in the TCRdb table, and some are missing; sequencing was by immunoSEQ multiplex PCR. The data show 2 million or so clones, about 95% seen once.

This chain links TRBV9 with TRBJ1-3; D is perhaps TRBD1 (6 bases). The sequencing sample was made of naive CD8+ T cells sorted from blood. The receptor's source is a man between 18 and 29 years old in good health. CDR3 in DNA: TGTGCCAGCAGCGCTTCGGCGAGGGGGAATCGTCTAGACACCATATATTTT. This codes for CASSASARGNRLDTIYF.